This TCR beta chain originates from a study of technical replicates of blood from a handful of donors. Trimming took off 2 bases at V and 1 base at J, with 7 bases between the two ends. From germline, CDR1 is MNHEY and CDR2 SVGAGI. CDR3 size: 14 residues. Generated by immunoSEQ multiplex PCR, the TCRdb table keeps only in-frame clones and is missing some. This table has around 69,000 clones, around nine tenths appearing once. V gene TRBV6-5 combines with J gene TRBJ2-3; TRBD2 might be the D (5 bases). What was sequenced was PBMCs. The TCR was taken from a human donor in good health. Some clones in this sample may be carry-over from other donors' samples. Here the CDR3 reads CASSYLRGTDTQYF. CDR3 sequence (DNA): TGTGCCAGCAGTTACCTGAGGGGCACAGATACGCAGTATTTT.